This T cell receptor beta chain was recorded in a study of OX40 agonist ivuxolimab in advanced cancers. Overall study context: Hepatocellular carcinoma, melanoma, renal cell or head and neck cancer was diagnosed in the dose-escalation patients.

Study-level points and caveats: Researchers did not determine the expanded peripheral T cells' antigen specificity. Low normalized T-cell clonal expansion was also seen in some nonresponders.

As to this clone: Its antigen is unidentified.

Clones were read by immunoSEQ multiplex PCR, and TCRdb kept only the in-frame ones, dropping some. The table lists some 80,000 clones, approximately 84% of them singletons, with about 7% in the top ten. Specimen: CD4+ or CD8+ T cells sorted from blood, collected in a trial of the OX40 agonist ivuxolimab. The origin of this receptor is an adult with an advanced solid tumor such as melanoma, head and neck, liver or kidney cancer.

The CDR3 DNA reads as TGTGCCAGCTCACAAACCCACACGTCTGACGAGCAGTACTTC. Amino acid sequence: CASSQTHTSDEQYF. The chain has TRBV18 and TRBJ2-7; D ambiguous. The CDR3 spans 14 residues. In germline, CDR1 is KGHSH, CDR2 LQKENI. V dropped 4 bases and J dropped 5 bases, with 15 bases sitting between them.